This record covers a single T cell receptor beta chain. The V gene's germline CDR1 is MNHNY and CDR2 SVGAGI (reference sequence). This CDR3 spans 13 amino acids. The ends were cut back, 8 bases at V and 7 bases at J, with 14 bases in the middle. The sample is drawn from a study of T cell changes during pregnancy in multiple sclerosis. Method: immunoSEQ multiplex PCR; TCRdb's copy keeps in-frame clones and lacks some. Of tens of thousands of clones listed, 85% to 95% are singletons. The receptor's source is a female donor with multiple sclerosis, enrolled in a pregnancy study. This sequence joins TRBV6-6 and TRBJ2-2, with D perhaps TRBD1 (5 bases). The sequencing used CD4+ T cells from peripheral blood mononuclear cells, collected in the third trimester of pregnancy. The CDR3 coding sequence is TGTGCCAGCGACCTAGGGGTTCGCGGGGAGCTGTTTTTT. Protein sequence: CASDLGVRGELFF.